The rows below give T cell receptor beta chains drawn from one sample of a study of shared clonotypes between healthy human individuals. The protocol was immunoSEQ multiplex PCR, while the TCRdb copy is restricted to in-frame clones and leaves out a portion. The sample includes under 1,900,000 clones, about 98.5% of them seen just once. Sequencing input: naive CD4+ T cells sorted from blood. Receptors were obtained from a man between 25 and 39 years old in good health. Both conserved end residues are part of each CDR3. The order of the fields is D gene, V gene, J gene, CDR3 protein, CDR3 DNA. D genes are given only for firm matches.

d_call: TRBD2
v_call: TRBV15
j_call: TRBJ2-1
cdr3_aa: CATSRVAGVGDEQFF
cdr3_nt: TGTGCCACCAGCAGAGTAGCGGGAGTTGGAGATGAGCAGTTCTTC

d_call: TRBD2
v_call: TRBV4-1
j_call: TRBJ2-1
cdr3_aa: CASSPRAWRESSYNEQFF
cdr3_nt: TGCGCCAGCAGCCCAAGGGCGTGGCGGGAGAGCTCCTACAATGAGCAGTTCTTC

d_call: NA
v_call: TRBV29-1
j_call: TRBJ2-5
cdr3_aa: CSVEWDQETQYF
cdr3_nt: TGCAGCGTTGAATGGGACCAAGAGACCCAGTACTTC

d_call: TRBD1
v_call: TRBV5-4
j_call: TRBJ1-5
cdr3_aa: CASSPTGSGRPQHF
cdr3_nt: TGTGCCAGCAGCCCGACAGGGTCGGGGCGGCCCCAGCATTTT

d_call: TRBD2
v_call: TRBV6-4
j_call: TRBJ2-7
cdr3_aa: CASSGTSGESPYEQYF
cdr3_nt: TGTGCCAGCAGTGGGACTAGCGGGGAGAGCCCCTACGAGCAGTACTTC

d_call: NA
v_call: TRBV16
j_call: TRBJ2-5
cdr3_aa: CASSQRQEETQYF
cdr3_nt: TGTGCCAGCAGCCAACGGCAAGAGGAGACCCAGTACTTC

d_call: NA
v_call: TRBV18
j_call: TRBJ2-7
cdr3_aa: CASSLTTGATYEQYF
cdr3_nt: TGTGCCAGCTCTCTTACAACAGGAGCCACCTACGAGCAGTACTTC

d_call: TRBD1
v_call: TRBV5-1
j_call: TRBJ1-1
cdr3_aa: CASSPPGQGWDTEAFF
cdr3_nt: TGCGCCAGCAGCCCACCGGGACAGGGATGGGACACTGAAGCTTTCTTT

d_call: NA
v_call: TRBV20-1
j_call: TRBJ2-7
cdr3_aa: CSARDRDEQYF
cdr3_nt: TGCAGTGCTAGAGATCGAGACGAGCAGTACTTC

d_call: NA
v_call: TRBV29-1
j_call: TRBJ2-4
cdr3_aa: CSAGDLAKNIQYF
cdr3_nt: TGCAGCGCTGGGGACTTAGCCAAAAACATTCAGTACTTC

d_call: NA
v_call: TRBV11-2
j_call: TRBJ2-1
cdr3_aa: CASRNWGNPKRDEQFF
cdr3_nt: TGTGCCAGCCGCAATTGGGGGAACCCAAAACGCGATGAGCAGTTCTTC

d_call: NA
v_call: TRBV9
j_call: TRBJ1-1
cdr3_aa: CASGGRGPTEAFF
cdr3_nt: TGTGCCAGCGGGGGAAGGGGACCCACTGAAGCTTTCTTT

d_call: TRBD2
v_call: TRBV13
j_call: TRBJ2-1
cdr3_aa: CASSFRTSGGNEQFF
cdr3_nt: TGTGCCAGCAGCTTCCGGACTAGCGGGGGCAATGAGCAGTTCTTC

d_call: NA
v_call: TRBV5-4
j_call: TRBJ2-1
cdr3_aa: CASSISGLYNEQFF
cdr3_nt: TGTGCCAGCAGCATCTCCGGACTTTACAATGAGCAGTTCTTC

d_call: TRBD1
v_call: TRBV7-9
j_call: TRBJ2-4
cdr3_aa: CASSWTGAPKNIQYF
cdr3_nt: TGTGCCAGCAGCTGGACAGGGGCACCCAAAAACATTCAGTACTTC